The rows below give T cell receptor beta chains drawn from one sample of a study of blood T cell repertoires in COVID-19. TCRdb's table, derived via immunoSEQ multiplex PCR, lists solely in-frame clones and lacks some. The sample contains roughly 450,000 clones, around 91% of which appear only once. The specimen was PBMCs or T cells enriched from blood (not recorded which). The receptors stem from a man aged 18 to 30 who had recovered from COVID-19. CDR3s include the opening cysteine and the closing phenylalanine or tryptophan. D genes are given only for firm matches. For some rows the clone size is stated as once, few or many, or as a class when expanded; others skip it.

clone_size	v_call	d_call	j_call	cdr3_nt	cdr3_aa
once	TRBV19	NA	TRBJ1-1	TGTGCCAGTAGTATGGTCGGGGTCGAGGGCACTGAAGCTTTCTTT	CASSMVGVEGTEAFF
NA	TRBV28	NA	TRBJ1-5	TGTGCCAGCAGTTTGGGGCAGGGAGGTAATCAGCCCCAGCATTTT	CASSLGQGGNQPQHF
few	TRBV27	TRBD1	TRBJ1-5	TGTGCCAGTCGACAGGGCGGGCAGCCCCAGCATTTT	CASRQGGQPQHF
NA	TRBV2	TRBD1	TRBJ1-6	TGTGCCAGCAGTGACACAGGGGGAAACTATAATTCACCCCTCCACTTT	CASSDTGGNYNSPLHF
NA	TRBV5-1	NA	TRBJ1-2	TGCGCCAGCACCGACGCGGATCCTTCTTTGGGCTACACCTTC	CASTDADPSLGYTF
NA	TRBV11-2	NA	TRBJ2-3	TGTGCCAGCAGCCACAGGGTGAATACAGATACGCAGTATTTT	CASSHRVNTDTQYF
few	TRBV5-1	NA	TRBJ1-2	TGCGCCAGCAGCTTGGACGGGGGAACCTATGGCTACACCTTC	CASSLDGGTYGYTF
NA	TRBV6-5	NA	TRBJ1-5	TGTGCCAGCAGCCGTCAGCGAGGCCAGCCCCAGCATTTT	CASSRQRGQPQHF
NA	TRBV7-9	NA	TRBJ2-2	TGTGCCAGCAGCTCACTAGCCGTCACCGGGGAGCTGTTTTTT	CASSSLAVTGELFF
NA	TRBV9	TRBD1	TRBJ1-2	TGTGCCAGCAGCTACAGTACCCAGGGGGACCACTATGGCTACACCTTC	CASSYSTQGDHYGYTF
NA	TRBV5-1	NA	TRBJ1-1	TGCGCCAGCAGCTTCCGGGGAATGAACACTGAAGCTTTCTTT	CASSFRGMNTEAFF
NA	TRBV2	TRBD2	TRBJ2-1	TGTGCCAGAGCGGGAGGGCGCTCCTACAATGAGCAGTTCTTC	CARAGGRSYNEQFF
NA	TRBV2	NA	TRBJ1-1	TGTGCCAGCAGTGTATTAGAGATGAACACTGAAGCTTTCTTT	CASSVLEMNTEAFF
NA	TRBV11-1	NA	TRBJ1-4	TGTGCCAGCAGCTTGGATGGGGGCGACGAAAAACTGTTTTTT	CASSLDGGDEKLFF
NA	TRBV10-3	TRBD2	TRBJ2-3	TGTGCCACTAGCGGGGGAGACTCCACAGATACGCAGTATTTT	CATSGGDSTDTQYF
NA	TRBV6-5	TRBD2	TRBJ2-7	TGTGCCACCTCGATAGCGGGGGGCTACGAGCAGTACTTC	CATSIAGGYEQYF
few	TRBV6-5	TRBD1	TRBJ2-1	TGTGCCAGCAGCCGGGACAGGGGTTCAAATGAGCAGTTCTTC	CASSRDRGSNEQFF
once	TRBV5-1	TRBD1	TRBJ2-1	TGCGCCAGCAGCTTGCTCCAGGGGGCTTACAATGAGCAGTTCTTC	CASSLLQGAYNEQFF
NA	TRBV2	NA	TRBJ2-1	TGTGCCAGCAGTACAACAGGACGGAATGAGCAGTTCTTC	CASSTTGRNEQFF
NA	TRBV3-1/TRBV3-2	NA	TRBJ1-2	TGTGCCAGCAGCACAGGGATGGGAGGCTACACCTTC	CASSTGMGGYTF
NA	TRBV12-3/TRBV12-4	NA	TRBJ1-5	TGTGCCAGCAGCCCGGGAGGGCGGCCCCAGCATTTT	CASSPGGRPQHF
NA	TRBV14	NA	TRBJ2-3	TGTGCCAGCAGCTTAGGTCGGGTACTTACAGATACGCAGTATTTT	CASSLGRVLTDTQYF
NA	TRBV28	TRBD1	TRBJ2-7	TGTGCCAGCAGTTTACCCCAGGCAGGGGGCTACGAGCAGTACTTC	CASSLPQAGGYEQYF
NA	TRBV7-7	TRBD1	TRBJ2-1	TGTGCCAGCAGCTTAGTACGCCGGGGACAGGGCTACAATGAGCAGTTCTTC	CASSLVRRGQGYNEQFF
NA	TRBV15	TRBD1	TRBJ1-1	TGTGCCACCAGCAGCGTCCGGACAGGACGAACTGAAGCTTTCTTT	CATSSVRTGRTEAFF
NA	TRBV6-5	NA	TRBJ2-7	TGTGCCAGCAGTTACTCCGACAGCTACGAGCAGTACTTC	CASSYSDSYEQYF
NA	TRBV6-5	NA	TRBJ1-2	TGTGCCAGCAGGTCGGGGGGGCCCTATGGCTACACCTTC	CASRSGGPYGYTF
NA	TRBV28	NA	TRBJ1-2	TGTGCCAGCAGTCTCACATTGGATGGCTACACCTTC	CASSLTLDGYTF
NA	TRBV28	NA	TRBJ1-3	TGTGCCAGCAGTTTCTCCCCCGGTGGGCAAAACACCATATATTTT	CASSFSPGGQNTIYF
NA	TRBV28	TRBD2	TRBJ2-1	TGTGCCAGCACTAGCGGCCAAATAAACTACAATGAGCAGTTCTTC	CASTSGQINYNEQFF
few	TRBV19	NA	TRBJ1-2	TGTGCCAGTAGTATCGAGCAGACTCCTACTTATGGCTACACCTTC	CASSIEQTPTYGYTF
NA	TRBV18	TRBD1	TRBJ1-2	TGTGCCAGCTCACCGACAGGACAGGGCTATGGCTACACCTTC	CASSPTGQGYGYTF
once	TRBV15	NA	TRBJ1-3	TGTGCCACCAAGGGGCAGGGAAACACCATATATTTT	CATKGQGNTIYF
NA	TRBV5-1	NA	TRBJ2-7	TGCGCCAGCAGCTACGCCGGGACTCGCTCCTACGAGCAGTACTTC	CASSYAGTRSYEQYF
NA	TRBV14	NA	TRBJ1-2	TGTGCCAGCAGCCAAGTGCAGGGCAATAGTGGCTACACCTTC	CASSQVQGNSGYTF
few	TRBV18	TRBD2	TRBJ2-1	TGTGCCAGCTCACGTGAGAGCGGGAGGGTTGAGCAGTTCTTC	CASSRESGRVEQFF
NA	TRBV5-1	TRBD1	TRBJ1-5	TGCGCCAGCAGCCCCACAGGGGGGGGGAATCAGCCCCAGCATTTT	CASSPTGGGNQPQHF
NA	TRBV3-1/TRBV3-2	TRBD2	TRBJ2-3	TGTGCCAGCACCCACCGGGGGGATACAGATACGCAGTATTTT	CASTHRGDTDTQYF
NA	TRBV7-2	NA	TRBJ2-1	TGTGCCAGCAGCCTAAGTCAGGGTACCTACAATGAGCAGTTCTTC	CASSLSQGTYNEQFF
few	TRBV15	TRBD1	TRBJ1-5	TGTGCCACCAGCAGTGACAGGGATAGGCAGCCCCAGCATTTT	CATSSDRDRQPQHF
NA	TRBV4-1	NA	TRBJ2-1	TGCGCCAGCAGCCTAGAAGGGGGATTTTCTTACAATGAGCAGTTCTTC	CASSLEGGFSYNEQFF
NA	TRBV5-4	NA	TRBJ1-1	TGTGCCATCTCGAGGGGAGGAAACACTGAAGCTTTCTTT	CAISRGGNTEAFF
NA	TRBV27	TRBD2	TRBJ2-3	TGTGCCAGCAGGATAGATTTAGCGGGGTCCACAGATACGCAGTATTTT	CASRIDLAGSTDTQYF
NA	TRBV3-1/TRBV3-2	TRBD2	TRBJ2-1	TGTGCCAGCAGCGCGGGACTAGCGGGAGGTCTCCGAGGGAATGAGCAGTTCTTC	CASSAGLAGGLRGNEQFF
NA	TRBV6-5	TRBD1	TRBJ2-5	TGTGCCAGCAGGTTTCAACAGGGGGCGCGGGAGACCCAGTACTTC	CASRFQQGARETQYF
once	TRBV6-1	NA	TRBJ1-2	TGTGCCAGCAGTGAACCGTCAGGGCTTTCGAAAGTGTGCACCTTC	CASSEPSGLSKVCTF
NA	TRBV27	TRBD1	TRBJ1-1	TGTGCCAGCAGTCTAAGGACAGGGCTGGAGAGTACTGAAGCTTTCTTT	CASSLRTGLESTEAFF
NA	TRBV19	NA	TRBJ1-6	TGTGCCAGTAACGGCGGCCTCTATAATTCACCCCTCCACTTT	CASNGGLYNSPLHF
NA	TRBV28	NA	TRBJ1-2	TGTGCCAGCAGTTTGACAGACAACTATGGCTACACCTTC	CASSLTDNYGYTF
NA	TRBV9	NA	TRBJ1-1	TGTGCCAGCAGCGTAGATGGGGGGGCGTTTACTGAAGCTTTCTTT	CASSVDGGAFTEAFF